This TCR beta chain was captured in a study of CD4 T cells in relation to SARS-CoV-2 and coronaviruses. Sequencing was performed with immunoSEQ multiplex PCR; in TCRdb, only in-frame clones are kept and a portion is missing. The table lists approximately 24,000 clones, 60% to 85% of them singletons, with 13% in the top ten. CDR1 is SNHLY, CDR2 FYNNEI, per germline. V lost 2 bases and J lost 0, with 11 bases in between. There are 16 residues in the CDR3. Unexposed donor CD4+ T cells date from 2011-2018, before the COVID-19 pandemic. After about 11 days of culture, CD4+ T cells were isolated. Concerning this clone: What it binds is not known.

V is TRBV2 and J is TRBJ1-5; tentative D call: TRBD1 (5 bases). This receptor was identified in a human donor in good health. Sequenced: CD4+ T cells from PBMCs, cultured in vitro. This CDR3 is CASSELGHFSNQPQHF. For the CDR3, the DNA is TGTGCCAGCAGTGAACTCGGACACTTTAGCAATCAGCCCCAGCATTTT.